Shown below are 31 T cell receptor beta chains from a single sample sequenced in a study of shared clonotypes between healthy human individuals. Assay: immunoSEQ multiplex PCR; the TCRdb copy retains only in-frame clones and omits some. In the table there are roughly 2,500,000 clones, 93% of which are singletons. Sequencing used naive CD4+ T cells from PBMCs. Subset noted: CD45RA+ positively selected. These TCRs come from a man younger than 30 in good health. Some clones in this sample may be carry-over from other donors' samples.

J is TRBJ2-1 and V is TRBV5-1; 13 positions match TRBD2. The CDR3 is made up of 16 amino acids. The germline V gene has CDR1 SGHRS and CDR2 YFSETQ. V dropped 3 bases and J dropped 4; count of bases not matched to a gene: 4. Written as DNA, the CDR3 is TGCGCCAGCAGCTCTAAGGGACTAGCGGGGTACAATGAGCAGTTCTTC. Protein product: CASSSKGLAGYNEQFF.

The chain uses TRBV2 and TRBJ2-3; perhaps D is TRBD1 or TRBD2 (6 bases each). The CDR3 spans 17 residues. The germline gives CDR1 SNHLY, CDR2 FYNNEI. The V gene lost 3 bases and the J gene lost 0 bases, with 16 bases spanning the gap. For the CDR3, the DNA is TGTGCCAGCAGTGATTGGGGGCGGGGCACTAGCACAGATACGCAGTATTTT. Its translation is CASSDWGRGTSTDTQYF.

The rearrangement uses TRBV1 and TRBJ1-2. TRBV1 is marked as a pseudogene. This CDR3 contains 16 residues. The CDR3 DNA sequence: TGCACCAGCAGCCGCGAAAGTGTGCGAAAGACCTATGGCTACACCTTC. It encodes CTSSRESVRKTYGYTF.

V gene TRBV18 combines with J gene TRBJ2-7; the D call may be TRBD1 or TRBD2 (5 bases each). Germline V gene lookup returns CDR1 KGHSH and CDR2 LQKENI. CDR3 length: 14 amino acids. Trimming removed 3 bases from V and 3 bases from J, with 12 bases in between. CDR3 residues: CASSPTGRSYEQYF. Here the CDR3 DNA reads TGTGCCAGCTCACCGACGGGGCGCAGCTACGAGCAGTACTTC.

This clone was counted once. This chain joins TRBV4-2 and TRBJ2-1; 13 bases are shared with TRBD2. Germline CDR1 reads LGHNA; CDR2 reads YNFKEQ. V shed 0 bases and J 4 bases; nucleotides not matched to a gene: 0. The CDR3 loop spans 16 amino acids. DNA for the CDR3: TGTGCCAGCAGCCAAGAACTAGCGGGAGGGTACAATGAGCAGTTCTTC. It specifies CASSQELAGGYNEQFF.

This chain links TRBV10-3 with TRBJ2-3; the match to TRBD2 covers 9 bases. The germline V gene has CDR1 ENHRY and CDR2 SYGVKD. J lost 6 bases, V lost 6 bases, and 7 bases had no gene match. This CDR3 is 14 amino acids long. The CDR3 coding sequence is TGTGCCATCAGACCTAGCGGGGTCACGGATACGCAGTATTTT. It is translated as CAIRPSGVTDTQYF.

This rearrangement joins TRBV28 to TRBJ2-3, with a possible D match to TRBD1 (6 bases). Per the germline V gene, CDR1 is MDHEN and CDR2 is SYDVKM. The germline V and J ends were trimmed by 4 bases and 0 bases, with 20 bases remaining between them. The CDR3 runs 18 residues. In DNA, the CDR3 is TGTGCCAGCAGTTGGTTGGTGTACGGGACAACTAGCACAGATACGCAGTATTTT. Protein: CASSWLVYGTTSTDTQYF.

This sequence joins TRBV6-1 and TRBJ1-4; D ambiguous. CDR3 length: 15 residues. The germline CDR1 and CDR2 sequences are MNHNS and SASEGT. Trimming removed 7 bases at V and 1 base at J, with 13 bases between. CDR3 coding DNA: TGTGCCAGCAAAAGGAGAGGAGAAACTAATGAAAAACTGTTTTTT. It translates to CASKRRGETNEKLFF.

About this clone itself: A junction boundary mismatches the germline segment, possibly from a read error. The chain joins TRBV18 to TRBJ2-1; 7 bases agree with TRBD1. CDR3 length: 15 residues. In germline, CDR1 is KGHSH, CDR2 LQKENI. CDR3 amino acids: CASSPLVSPGQSILF. CDR3 nucleotide sequence: TGTGCCAGCTCACCACTCGTATCACCGGGACAGTCAATTCTCTTC.

With respect to this clone: This CDR3 is also generated by other DNA sequences in the sample. The V gene is TRBV28, the J gene TRBJ1-5, with D possibly matching TRBD1 (6 bases). This CDR3 contains 15 residues. Germline V CDR1 and CDR2: MDHEN, SYDVKM. V lost 3 bases and J 2 bases, leaving 11 bases between the germline ends. CDR3 loop: CASSFRDTGNQPQHF. The CDR3 DNA follows: TGTGCCAGCAGTTTTCGGGACACAGGCAATCAGCCCCAGCATTTT.

This clone appeared once. V usage is TRBV28 and J usage is TRBJ1-5; D unclear. This CDR3 region has 12 residues. The germline gives CDR1 MDHEN, CDR2 SYDVKM. Trimming removed 7 bases from V and 5 bases from J, with 9 bases in between. The CDR3 reads CASTWSDQPQHF. CDR3 DNA: TGTGCCAGCACTTGGAGCGATCAGCCCCAGCATTTT. Together with reference TRBV28 and TRBJ1-5, the CDR3 gives the full variable domain: DVKVTQSSRYLVKRTGEKVFLECVQDMDHENMFWYRQDPGLGLRLIYFSYDVKMKEKGDIPEGYSVSREKKERFSLILESASTNQTSMYLCASTWSDQPQHFGDGTRLSIL.

This chain links TRBV6-6 with TRBJ2-5, with D perhaps given as TRBD1 or TRBD2 (5 bases each). This CDR3 comprises 15 residues. Germline V gene lookup returns CDR1 MNHNY and CDR2 SVGAGI (reference sequence). V was trimmed by 6 bases and J by 5 bases, leaving 19 bases between them. In nucleotides, the CDR3 is TGTGCCAGCAGCTTTCCCGCTGGGGGTGTGGAGACCCAGTACTTC. It specifies CASSFPAGGVETQYF.

This clone was observed a few times. The V call is TRBV14, the J call TRBJ1-1, with a weak D call TRBD1 (6 bases). The V gene's germline CDR1 is SGHDN and CDR2 FVKESK. Trimming stripped 3 bases from V and 11 bases from J, with 13 bases between. This CDR3 has 12 amino acids. The CDR3 DNA is TGTGCCAGCAGCCAGGGGACACGGTGGGCTTTCTTT. It specifies CASSQGTRWAFF.

The CDR3 nucleotides are TGTGCCAGCAGTTTATACAGGGGGAGGACCTACGAGCAGTACTTC. Translation gives CASSLYRGRTYEQYF. The genes are TRBV28 and TRBJ2-7; 8 bases are a match to TRBD1. The junction had 4 bases not matched to a gene; V was cut back by 1 base and J by 2 bases. The CDR3 totals 15 residues. The germline V gene has CDR1 MDHEN and CDR2 SYDVKM. Drawing the rest from reference TRBV28 and TRBJ2-7, the complete variable domain is DVKVTQSSRYLVKRTGEKVFLECVQDMDHENMFWYRQDPGLGLRLIYFSYDVKMKEKGDIPEGYSVSREKKERFSLILESASTNQTSMYLCASSLYRGRTYEQYFGPGTRLTVT.

The V and J genes are TRBV5-1 and TRBJ2-7; D gene uncertain. The length of the CDR3 is 15 residues. V dropped 3 bases and J dropped 3 bases, with 16 bases sitting between them. Looked up from germline, CDR1 is SGHRS and CDR2 is YFSETQ. The DNA for the CDR3 is TGCGCCAGCAGCTACTCCTCCCCAAAGGTCTACGAGCAGTACTTC. Residues: CASSYSSPKVYEQYF.

The J gene is TRBJ2-7, the V gene TRBV7-2, with a tentative D call TRBD1 (5 bases). The germline CDR1 and CDR2 sequences are SGHTA and FQGNSA. The CDR3 is 13 amino acids. V lost 5 bases and J 9 bases, leaving 17 bases between the germline ends. The CDR3 protein is CASSQDRVSGQYF. The DNA of the CDR3 is TGTGCCAGCAGCCAAGACAGAGTCTCAGGGCAGTACTTC.

The chain joins TRBV5-1 to TRBJ1-4; 8 nucleotides match TRBD1. Trimming removed 3 bases from V and 8 bases from J; junction bases left unmatched: 9. This CDR3 contains 15 residues. Germline-derived CDR1 and CDR2 are SGHRS and YFSETQ. The CDR3 sequence: CASSWEQGGLEKLFF. The DNA of the CDR3 is TGCGCCAGCAGCTGGGAACAGGGGGGTCTGGAAAAACTGTTTTTT.

The chain links TRBV2 to TRBJ2-7; D uncertain. The CDR3 totals 14 residues. V shed 5 bases and J shed 0 bases, with 11 bases lying between them. CDR1 and CDR2 from the germline V gene are SNHLY and FYNNEI. CDR3 nucleotides: TGTGCCAGCAGTCAACTACCCAGCTCCTACGAGCAGTACTTC. As protein: CASSQLPSSYEQYF.

This chain's CDR3 is CASSFLGQQDTGELFF. CDR3 DNA sequence: TGCGCCAGCAGCTTTTTGGGACAGCAAGACACCGGGGAGCTGTTTTTT. This sequence joins TRBV5-1 and TRBJ2-2, with TRBD1 matching 7 bases. Germline V gene data show CDR1 as SGHRS and CDR2 as YFSETQ. CDR3 length: 16 residues. With 2 bases clipped from V and 3 bases from J, the junction kept 7 bases outside the gene matches.

V usage is TRBV7-3 and J usage is TRBJ2-5; 7 bases match TRBD1. The germline CDR1 and CDR2 sequences are SGHTA and FQGTGA. With V trimmed by 0 bases and J by 1 base, 2 bases remained unmatched. CDR3 length: 15 residues. The CDR3 region has the DNA TGTGCCAGCAGCTTAACCACAGGGGCCCAAGAGACCCAGTACTTC. Protein sequence: CASSLTTGAQETQYF.

In regard to this clone: The same CDR3 is also encoded by other DNA sequences in this sample. V is TRBV7-2 and J is TRBJ2-5; D uncertain. The V gene's germline CDR1 is SGHTA and CDR2 FQGNSA. CDR3 length: 13 residues. V lost 8 bases, J lost 2 bases, and 12 bases lay in between. The CDR3 sequence is CASSPRQQETQYF. The CDR3 DNA sequence: TGTGCCAGCTCCCCACGGCAGCAAGAGACCCAGTACTTC.

The chain uses TRBV29-1 and TRBJ2-7; D is unclear. CDR1 is SQVTM and CDR2 is ANQGSEA in the germline V gene. The CDR3 spans 12 residues. Trimming left V 7 bases short and J 7 bases short, with 17 bases between. The CDR3 nucleotides are TGCAGCGCCCACCTCGGCACTCGAGAGCAGTACTTC. Its protein product is CSAHLGTREQYF.

This rearrangement joins TRBV14 to TRBJ2-5; 9 bases fit TRBD1. The trim removed 4 bases at V and 4 bases at J, leaving 10 bases unmatched. The CDR3 has 16 amino acids. The germline V gene encodes CDR1 SGHDN and CDR2 FVKESK. CDR3 region: CASSPLPGQGGETQYF. CDR3 DNA sequence: TGTGCCAGCAGCCCATTACCGGGACAGGGCGGAGAGACCCAGTACTTC.

This sequence joins TRBV7-6 and TRBJ2-7; D unclear. Germline CDR1 SGHVS, CDR2 FNYEAQ. V dropped 1 base and J dropped 2 bases, with 3 bases sitting between them. There are 12 residues in the CDR3. This CDR3 is CASSLDPYEQYF. Written as DNA, the CDR3 is TGTGCCAGCAGCTTAGATCCCTACGAGCAGTACTTC.

This chain links TRBV27 with TRBJ1-1, with TRBD1 matching over 10 bases. V dropped 3 bases and J dropped 6; count of bases not matched to a gene: 7. This CDR3 is 15 amino acids long. CDR1 MNHEY and CDR2 SMNVEV come from the germline V gene (reference sequence). The CDR3 bases are TGTGCCAGCAGTTTTGACCCCGGGACAGGGGCTGAAGCTTTCTTT. Its translation is CASSFDPGTGAEAFF.

This sequence joins TRBV5-4 and TRBJ2-2; 11 bases match TRBD2. With V trimmed by 4 bases and J by 2 bases, 4 bases remained unmatched. Germline V gene sequence: CDR1 SGHNT, CDR2 YYREEE (reference sequence). CDR3 length: 16 amino acids. For the CDR3, the DNA is TGTGCCAGCAGCCGGGGACTAGCGGCTAACACCGGGGAGCTGTTTTTT. It specifies CASSRGLAANTGELFF.

V usage is TRBV4-2 and J usage is TRBJ2-7; 8 bases map to TRBD2. The CDR3 totals 16 residues. Germline V gene lookup returns CDR1 LGHNA and CDR2 YNFKEQ. Trimming cost V 0 bases and J 7 bases; bases outside gene matches: 11. CDR3 loop: CASSQDRGLEVGEQYF. The CDR3 DNA follows: TGTGCCAGCAGCCAAGATCGGGGACTAGAGGTTGGGGAGCAGTACTTC.

The chain combines TRBV28 with TRBJ2-7; 16 nucleotides agree with TRBD2. The CDR3 has 19 amino acids. Germline values: CDR1 MDHEN, CDR2 SYDVKM. Trimming at V came to 7 bases and at J to 3 bases, leaving 15 bases not matched to a gene. CDR3 DNA: TGTGCCAGCACCCTGACGGGACTAGCGGGAGGGAGAACTATCTACGAGCAGTACTTC. Protein sequence: CASTLTGLAGGRTIYEQYF.

The rearrangement joins TRBV10-3 to TRBJ1-2, with 9 bases that match TRBD1. The CDR3 spans 14 residues. V gave up 6 bases and J gave up 4 bases; unmatched junction bases: 6. Germline CDR1 ENHRY, CDR2 SYGVKD. CDR3: CAIRDDRGFYGYTF. CDR3 bases: TGTGCCATCAGGGATGACAGGGGGTTCTATGGCTACACCTTC.

The CDR3 DNA follows: TGTGCCAGCAGTTTTGTCCGCCGAGCGGGAGGGATAGATAGCTACAATGAGCAGTTCTTC. Translation gives CASSFVRRAGGIDSYNEQFF. The chain employs TRBV27 and TRBJ2-1; TRBD2 aligns across 10 bases. V lost 3 bases to trimming and J lost 3 bases; unmatched junction nucleotides: 17. The length of the CDR3 is 20 residues. CDR1 MNHEY and CDR2 SMNVEV come from the germline V gene (reference sequence).

In the case of this clone: At the DNA level, this CDR3 is encoded by other sequences in the same sample as well. The rearrangement links TRBV9 to TRBJ2-3; D may be TRBD2 (5 bases). CDR1 is SGDLS and CDR2 is YYNGEE in the germline V gene. CDR3 length: 14 residues. Deletions cut 4 bases from V and 0 bases from J, with 9 bases between. The CDR3 sequence: CASSPRTSTDTQYF. CDR3 coding DNA: TGTGCCAGCAGCCCAAGGACTAGCACAGATACGCAGTATTTT.